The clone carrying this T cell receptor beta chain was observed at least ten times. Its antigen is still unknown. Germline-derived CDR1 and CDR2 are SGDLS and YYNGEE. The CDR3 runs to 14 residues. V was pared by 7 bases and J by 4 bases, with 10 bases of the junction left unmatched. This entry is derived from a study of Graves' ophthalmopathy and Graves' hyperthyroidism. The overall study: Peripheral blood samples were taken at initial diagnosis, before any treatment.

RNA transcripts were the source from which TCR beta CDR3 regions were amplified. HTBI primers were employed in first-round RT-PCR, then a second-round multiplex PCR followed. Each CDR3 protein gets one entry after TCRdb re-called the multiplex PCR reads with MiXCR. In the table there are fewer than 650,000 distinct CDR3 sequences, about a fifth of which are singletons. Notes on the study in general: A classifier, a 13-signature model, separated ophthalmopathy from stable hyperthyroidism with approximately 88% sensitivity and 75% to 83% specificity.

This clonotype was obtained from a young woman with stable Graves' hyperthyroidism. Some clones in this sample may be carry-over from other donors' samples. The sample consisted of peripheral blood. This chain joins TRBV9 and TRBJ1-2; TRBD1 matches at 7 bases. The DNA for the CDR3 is TGTGCCAGCTCCCAGGAGGGGGCATTCTATGGCTACACCTTC. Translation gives CASSQEGAFYGYTF.